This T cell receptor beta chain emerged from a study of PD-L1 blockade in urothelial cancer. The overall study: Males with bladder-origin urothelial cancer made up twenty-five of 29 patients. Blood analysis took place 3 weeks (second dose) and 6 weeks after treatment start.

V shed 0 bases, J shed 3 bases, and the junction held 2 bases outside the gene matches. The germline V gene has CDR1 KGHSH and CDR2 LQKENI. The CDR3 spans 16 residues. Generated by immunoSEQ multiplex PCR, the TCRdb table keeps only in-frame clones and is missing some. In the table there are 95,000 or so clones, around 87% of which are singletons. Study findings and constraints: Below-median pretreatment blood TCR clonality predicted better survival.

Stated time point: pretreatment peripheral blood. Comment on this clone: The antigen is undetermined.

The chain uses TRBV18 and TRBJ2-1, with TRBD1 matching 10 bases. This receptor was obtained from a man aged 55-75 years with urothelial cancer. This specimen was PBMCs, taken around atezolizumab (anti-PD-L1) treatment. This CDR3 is CASSPPGQGSYNEQFF. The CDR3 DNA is TGTGCCAGCTCACCACCGGGACAGGGGAGCTACAATGAGCAGTTCTTC.